The 24 T cell receptor beta chains presented below share a single source sample, sequenced in a study of T cells in Graves' hyperthyroidism and ophthalmopathy. TCR beta CDR3 regions were amplified from RNA transcripts. The TCR CDR3 was amplified in a first-round RT-PCR using the HTBI primer set. TCRdb ran MiXCR on the multiplex PCR reads and lists one entry per CDR3 protein. The sample shows 340,000 or so distinct CDR3 sequences, roughly 18% of them seen only once. Material: blood. These receptors were obtained from a woman between 45 and 65 years old with Graves' hyperthyroidism.

This clonotype was detected many times. This chain links TRBV28 with TRBJ2-7; TRBD2 matches at 9 bases. Germline values: CDR1 MDHEN, CDR2 SYDVKM. CDR3 length: 17 residues. V lost 4 bases and J lost 5; bases outside the gene matches: 15. CDR3 amino acids: CASSSLGAGGPFHEQYF. CDR3 sequence (DNA): TGTGCCAGCAGTTCCTTAGGTGCGGGAGGGCCCTTCCACGAGCAGTACTTC.

This CDR3 reads CASSYRAPRTNEKLFF. The CDR3, as DNA: TGTGCCAGCAGCTACAGGGCCCCTAGGACTAATGAAAAACTGTTTTTT. The rearrangement links TRBV6-2 or TRBV6-3 to TRBJ1-4; a weak D match, TRBD1 (6 bases). Looked up from germline, CDR1 is MNHEY and CDR2 is SVGEGT. The CDR3 is made up of 16 amino acids. Trimming took 6 bases from V and 2 from J, leaving 16 bases between them.

At least ten counts were recorded for this clonotype. The rearrangement links TRBV2 to TRBJ1-1; D not certain. This CDR3 contains 12 residues. Per germline, CDR1 SNHLY and CDR2 FYNNEI. V gave up 1 base and J gave up 3 bases, with 3 bases separating them. The CDR3, as DNA: TGTGCCAGCAGTGAAGGCGACACTGAAGCTTTCTTT. Its translation: CASSEGDTEAFF.

Here the CDR3 reads CASLKFAGVDTQYF. The CDR3 DNA follows: TGTGCCAGCCTCAAGTTCGCCGGCGTGGATACGCAGTATTTT. The chain employs TRBV12-3 or TRBV12-4 and TRBJ2-3, with unresolved D. The CDR3 is 14 amino acids. The ends were cut back, 8 bases at V and 6 bases at J, with 18 bases in the middle.

This clonotype was found many times. The chain is built from TRBV6-1 and TRBJ2-7; tentatively, D is TRBD2 (6 bases). The CDR3 runs to 16 residues. V was pared by 4 bases and J by 3 bases, with 19 bases between. Per germline, CDR1 MNHNS and CDR2 SASEGT. CDR3 bases: TGTGCCAGCAGTGCAAACGCGTTTACTAGCTACTACGAGCAGTACTTC. Translating it yields CASSANAFTSYYEQYF.

This clonotype occurred many times. The chain recombines TRBV4-1 with TRBJ1-5, with 7 bases aligning to TRBD1. The CDR3 has 14 amino acids. Trimming took 1 base from V and 7 from J; bases not matched to a gene: 4. Germline V gives CDR1 MGHRA, CDR2 YSYEKL. The CDR3 here is CASSQGQGSQPQHF. The CDR3 DNA follows: TGCGCCAGCAGCCAAGGACAGGGCTCGCAGCCCCAGCATTTT.

This clonotype has just a few counts. This chain uses TRBV5-8 with TRBJ2-1; 10 bases are a match to TRBD2. V gave up 4 bases and J gave up 10 bases; unmatched junction bases: 5. The germline CDR1 and CDR2 sequences are SGHTS and YDEGEE. The CDR3 has 13 amino acids. In nucleotides, the CDR3 is TGTGCCAGCAGCATGGGACTAGCGCGCGAGCAGTTCTTC. Encoded protein: CASSMGLAREQFF.

The chain is built from TRBV6-2 or TRBV6-3 and TRBJ2-7; TRBD2 is a possible D gene (7 bases). Germline CDR1 and CDR2: MNHEY and SVGEGT. V was clipped by 2 bases and J by 7 bases, with 18 bases between them. There are 15 residues in the CDR3. This CDR3 reads CASSYVRGPLSEQYF. CDR3 nucleotide sequence: TGTGCCAGCAGTTACGTGCGGGGGCCCCTTTCGGAGCAGTACTTC.

The chain combines TRBV20-1 with TRBJ2-3; tentative D call: TRBD1 (6 bases). Deletions cut 0 bases from V and 4 bases from J, with 14 bases between. CDR3 length: 15 residues. Germline assignment: CDR1 DFQATT and CDR2 SNEGSKA (reference sequence). CDR3 sequence reads: CSARDQGSGADTQYF. CDR3 nucleotide sequence: TGCAGTGCTAGAGATCAGGGTTCAGGGGCAGATACGCAGTATTTT.

The table lists this clonotype with a few counts. The gene calls are TRBV10-3 and TRBJ1-1; TRBD1 is a possible D gene (5 bases). V gave up 3 bases and J gave up 4 bases, with 9 bases separating them. The CDR3 totals 13 residues. Germline V lookup: CDR1 ENHRY, CDR2 SYGVKD. The CDR3 loop is CAISDREGTEAFF. CDR3 coding DNA: TGTGCCATCAGTGACAGGGAGGGCACTGAAGCTTTCTTT.

This clonotype came up many times. The rearrangement joins TRBV20-1 to TRBJ2-7; D is unresolved. V dropped 5 bases and J dropped 0 bases, with 14 bases sitting between them. The germline V gene has CDR1 DFQATT and CDR2 SNEGSKA (reference sequence). The CDR3 is 14 residues long. The CDR3: CSAPGWANSYEQYF. The CDR3 DNA follows: TGCAGTGCTCCGGGTTGGGCCAACTCCTACGAGCAGTACTTC.

This clonotype was seen repeatedly, ten times or more. V gene TRBV24-1 combines with J gene TRBJ2-1; 9 nucleotides align to TRBD1. V gave up 3 bases and J gave up 2 bases; unmatched junction bases: 10. From germline, CDR1 is KGHDR and CDR2 SFDVKD. The CDR3 is made up of 18 amino acids. As DNA, the CDR3 is TGTGCCACCAGTGATGGGCGGACAGGGGTGGGCCCCTACAATGAGCAGTTCTTC. It yields the protein CATSDGRTGVGPYNEQFF.

This clonotype appeared a few times. V usage is TRBV19 and J usage is TRBJ2-2; 13 bases are a match to TRBD2. The ends lost 3 bases at V and 2 bases at J; junction bases unmatched: 9. Germline CDR1 reads LNHDA; CDR2 reads SQIVND (reference sequence). The CDR3 extends over 19 amino acids. The CDR3 is CASSMLFGGLAGNTGELFF. CDR3 nucleotides: TGTGCCAGTAGTATGCTATTTGGGGGACTAGCGGGAAACACCGGGGAGCTGTTTTTT.

V usage is TRBV7-3 and J usage is TRBJ2-2, with D tentatively TRBD1 (5 bases). The germline V gene encodes CDR1 SGHTA and CDR2 FQGTGA. Trimming removed 4 bases from V and 6 bases from J, with 12 bases in between. The CDR3 is 14 amino acids. The CDR3 DNA reads as TGTGCCAGCAGCTCATCAGGGTTACCCGGGGAGCTGTTTTTT. It encodes CASSSSGLPGELFF.

The chain is built from TRBV6-1 and TRBJ2-3; D could derive from TRBD1 or TRBD2 (6 bases each). Germline V CDR1 and CDR2: MNHNS, SASEGT. V lost 2 bases and J 6 bases, leaving 24 bases between the germline ends. This CDR3 contains 18 residues. CDR3 DNA: TGTGCCAGCAGTGAAAGCAGGAGGGGGGCAGGGAAGGGGGATACGCAGTATTTT. This encodes CASSESRRGAGKGDTQYF.

This clonotype appeared many times. The chain couples TRBV20-1 to TRBJ2-1, with a weak D call TRBD1 (5 bases). There are 15 residues in the CDR3. CDR1 and CDR2 from the germline V gene are DFQATT and SNEGSKA (reference sequence). Trimming took 6 bases from V and 2 from J, leaving 17 bases between them. In nucleotides, the CDR3 is TGCAGTGCGTACGACAGAGGCGAGCCCTACAATGAGCAGTTCTTC. Protein sequence: CSAYDRGEPYNEQFF.

In its sample, this clonotype was seen a few times. V usage is TRBV19 and J usage is TRBJ2-6; tentative D call: TRBD1 (6 bases). The CDR3 is made up of 16 amino acids. V was cut by 1 base and J by 4 bases, with 11 bases left in between. Germline V CDR1 and CDR2: LNHDA, SQIVND (reference sequence). The CDR3 region is CASSIVPGTGANVLTF. The DNA of the CDR3 is TGTGCCAGTAGTATAGTACCGGGGACAGGGGCCAACGTCCTGACTTTC.

The gene calls are TRBV7-2 and TRBJ2-3; 8 bases fit TRBD1. CDR3 length equals 15 residues. Losses at the gene ends were 1 base for V and 1 base for J; bases not matched to a gene: 1. CDR1 is SGHTA, CDR2 FQGNSA, per germline. CDR3 amino acids: CASSLVTGGTDTQYF. The CDR3 region has the DNA TGTGCCAGCAGCTTAGTGACAGGGGGCACAGATACGCAGTATTTT.

The chain links TRBV7-6 to TRBJ2-1, with TRBD2 as a possible D gene (6 bases). V was shortened by 0 bases and J by 1 base, with 13 bases between the two germline ends. Germline CDR1 SGHVS, CDR2 FNYEAQ. The length of the CDR3 is 17 residues. The CDR3 region is CASSLAAGLASYNEQFF. As DNA, the CDR3 is TGTGCCAGCAGCTTAGCCGCGGGACTTGCTTCCTACAATGAGCAGTTCTTC.

The table lists this clonotype with many counts. V and J are TRBV3-1 and TRBJ1-1; the D is unclear. Between the trimmed V and J ends, which lost 1 base and 11 bases, there was a span of 11 bases. Per the germline V gene, CDR1 is LGHDT and CDR2 is YNNKEL (reference sequence). This CDR3 comprises 12 residues. This CDR3 reads CASSQGFGDAFF. The DNA of the CDR3 is TGTGCCAGCAGCCAAGGCTTCGGGGATGCTTTCTTT. Drawing the rest from reference TRBV3-1 and TRBJ1-1, the complete variable domain is DTAVSQTPKYLVTQMGNDKSIKCEQNLGHDTMYWYKQDSKKFLKIMFSYNNKELIINETVPNRFSPKSPDKAHLNLHINSLELGDSAVYFCASSQGFGDAFFGQGTRLTVV.

This clonotype was picked up a small number of times. The rearrangement uses TRBV27 and TRBJ1-6; no reliable D call. Trimming removed 7 bases at V and 3 bases at J, with 7 bases between. CDR1 MNHEY and CDR2 SMNVEV come from the germline V gene (reference sequence). There are 13 residues in the CDR3. This CDR3 is CASMRSYNSPLHF. CDR3 sequence (DNA): TGTGCCAGCATGCGGAGCTATAATTCACCCCTCCACTTT.

The V call is TRBV5-4, the J call TRBJ2-1; 14 bases match TRBD2. The CDR3 consists of 16 residues. The ends lost 4 bases at V and 6 bases at J; junction bases unmatched: 6. Germline assignment: CDR1 SGHNT and CDR2 YYREEE (reference sequence). This CDR3 is CASSPQGTSGGNEQFF. CDR3 coding DNA: TGTGCCAGCAGCCCGCAAGGGACTAGCGGGGGCAATGAGCAGTTCTTC.

This clonotype was recorded many times. V gene TRBV3-1 combines with J gene TRBJ1-1; maybe TRBD1 (5 bases). Germline assignment: CDR1 LGHDT and CDR2 YNNKEL (reference sequence). V lost 4 bases to trimming and J lost 6 bases, with 12 bases between them. This CDR3 spans 13 amino acids. This CDR3 is CASSPSRGAEAFF. The CDR3 bases are TGTGCCAGCAGCCCCTCGCGGGGGGCTGAAGCTTTCTTT.

This clonotype was recorded a few times. V usage is TRBV6-1 and J usage is TRBJ2-4, with a possible D match to TRBD2 (5 bases). The CDR3 loop spans 15 amino acids. CDR1 is MNHNS and CDR2 is SASEGT in the germline V gene. Trimming left V 1 base short and J 8 bases short, with 15 bases between. The CDR3 DNA reads TGTGCCAGCAGTGAAGAAACTCTCTTCGGGGACATTCAGTACTTC. It yields the protein CASSEETLFGDIQYF.